The rows below give T cell receptor beta chains drawn from one sample of a study of T cell changes during pregnancy in multiple sclerosis. Profiling relied on immunoSEQ multiplex PCR, and the TCRdb table lists in-frame clones only, not all of them. The sample lists about 38,000 clones, over 80% occurring once. The source material was CD4+ T cells from peripheral blood mononuclear cells, sampled in the third trimester of pregnancy. These receptors were taken from a female donor in good health, enrolled as a control in a pregnancy study. Each CDR3 is given with its conserved first and last residue. Size tells how often a clone was seen (once, few, many) or the class of an expanded clone, and some rows leave it out.

V gene	J gene	clone size	CDR3 protein
TRBV7-9	TRBJ2-3	-	CASSPQGAMTDTQYF
TRBV9	TRBJ2-1	-	CASSVGADGGYNEQFF
TRBV9	TRBJ2-3	-	CASSVEAGGRGDTQYF
TRBV18	TRBJ2-3	-	CASSPKIKGVTDTQYF
TRBV4-1	TRBJ2-1	-	CASSPVVPTSYNEQFF
TRBV11-3	TRBJ2-7	-	CASSSRQGWGEQYF
TRBV7-6	TRBJ1-1	-	CASSLGAGVGTEAFF
TRBV4-1	TRBJ1-4	once	CASSLRTGGFNEKLFF
TRBV27	TRBJ2-7	once	CASAGTALTPYEQYF
TRBV5-1	TRBJ2-7	-	CASSPDRSRSYEQYF
TRBV15	TRBJ2-2	-	CATSRGSSGELFF
TRBV29-1	TRBJ1-2	-	CSVSDGPGQGAGGYTF
TRBV28	TRBJ2-3	-	CASSLAGAGTDTQYF
TRBV7-8	TRBJ1-1	-	CASSPRDKNTEAFF
TRBV6-5	TRBJ2-7	-	CASRGGGGSSYEQYF
TRBV11-2	TRBJ2-7	-	CASSPPGGTYEQYF
TRBV28	TRBJ2-3	-	CASTTPPTLAWSSGDTQYF
TRBV2	TRBJ2-3	-	CASSLREGDTQYF
TRBV2	TRBJ2-7	-	CASSISYEQYF
TRBV7-9	TRBJ1-4	-	CASSPLSEKLFF
TRBV18	TRBJ1-6	-	CASSARVSTFFVNSPLHF
TRBV6-1	TRBJ2-3	-	CASSAERDTQYF
TRBV19	TRBJ1-5	-	CASSSPRVRTSNQPQHF
TRBV7-9	TRBJ2-5	-	CASRNGLAGAYQETQYF
TRBV4-1	TRBJ1-5	-	CASSRAGGPQHF
TRBV6-5	TRBJ2-3	-	CASSYGGRDTDTQYF